One sample yielded the 9 T cell receptor beta chains listed below, sequenced in a study of OX40 agonist ivuxolimab in advanced cancers. This table comes from immunoSEQ multiplex PCR, and its TCRdb copy is limited to in-frame clones, with some not included. The sample lists tens of thousands of clones; about nine tenths were seen once. Here the sequenced sample was CD4+ or CD8+ T cells sorted from blood, taken in a trial of the OX40 agonist ivuxolimab. The receptors were sampled from an adult with an advanced solid tumor such as melanoma, head and neck, liver or kidney cancer.

This chain joins TRBV4-2 and TRBJ2-7; no clear D. The germline V gene encodes CDR1 LGHNA and CDR2 YNFKEQ. V lost 3 bases and J 3 bases, leaving 15 bases between the germline ends. The CDR3 loop spans 15 amino acids. In DNA form, the CDR3 reads TGTGCCAGCAGCCAGGACCCGGACGGAAACTACGAGCAGTACTTC. This sequence encodes CASSQDPDGNYEQYF.

The V call is TRBV18, the J call TRBJ2-3; 8 nucleotides agree with TRBD2. This CDR3 is 15 amino acids long. CDR1 and CDR2 (germline): KGHSH, LQKENI. The V gene end was trimmed by 6 bases and the J gene end by 1 base; junction bases not matched to a gene: 6. CDR3 protein: CASSKPSGRTDTQYF. The CDR3 DNA reads as TGTGCCAGCTCGAAACCTAGCGGGCGCACAGATACGCAGTATTTT.

In this sample, this clone turned up a few times. V and J are TRBV29-1 and TRBJ2-6, with D perhaps matching TRBD2 (5 bases). Per the germline V gene, CDR1 is SQVTM and CDR2 is ANQGSEA. The CDR3 runs to 13 residues. V was clipped by 4 bases and J by 2 bases, with 6 bases between them. Here the CDR3 reads CSVAGAGANVLTF. CDR3 nucleotide sequence: TGCAGCGTTGCCGGGGCTGGGGCCAACGTCCTGACTTTC.

This chain uses TRBV6-5 with TRBJ2-3, with D unclear. Germline V gives CDR1 MNHEY, CDR2 SVGAGI. Trimming took off 0 bases at V and 0 bases at J, with 10 bases between the two ends. The CDR3 runs 16 residues. CDR3 region: CASSYSQATSTDTQYF. The DNA for the CDR3 is TGTGCCAGCAGTTACTCTCAGGCAACCAGCACAGATACGCAGTATTTT.

The gene calls are TRBV7-8 and TRBJ1-1; 9 bases are shared with TRBD1. V shed 5 bases, J shed 7 bases, and the junction held 11 bases outside the gene matches. Germline CDR1 SGHVS, CDR2 FQNEAQ. The CDR3 is made up of 15 amino acids. This CDR3 is CASSPIQGAGGEAFF. The CDR3 region has the DNA TGTGCCAGCAGCCCGATACAGGGGGCAGGGGGTGAAGCTTTCTTT.

This chain connects TRBV28 to TRBJ1-1; 7 nucleotides agree with TRBD1. The CDR3 spans 11 residues. V was pared by 8 bases and J by 11 bases, with 8 bases of the junction left unmatched. Germline loops: CDR1 MDHEN, CDR2 SYDVKM. CDR3 protein: CASLQGRVAFF. In DNA, the CDR3 is TGTGCCAGCCTACAGGGGCGGGTCGCTTTCTTT.

The chain couples TRBV28 to TRBJ2-5; perhaps TRBD2 as D (6 bases). The CDR3 is made up of 16 amino acids. V lost 4 bases and J lost 0, with 15 bases in between. CDR1 and CDR2 (germline): MDHEN, SYDVKM. The CDR3 loop is CASSSRLEPYQETQYF. CDR3 bases: TGTGCCAGCAGTTCTCGACTAGAGCCCTACCAAGAGACCCAGTACTTC.

This chain joins TRBV7-3 and TRBJ1-2, with no clear D. The CDR3 is made up of 15 amino acids. Trimming left V 2 bases short and J 7 bases short, with 17 bases between. Germline lookup yields CDR1 SGHTA and CDR2 FQGTGA. CDR3 amino acids: CASSLDVGSYAGYTF. The CDR3 DNA follows: TGTGCCAGCAGCTTAGACGTGGGATCATATGCTGGCTACACCTTC.

The DNA for the CDR3 is TGTGCCAGCAGCAGGGACGGTCAGCCCCAGCATTTT. Translation: CASSRDGQPQHF. The chain has TRBV28 and TRBJ1-5, with a possible D match to TRBD1 (5 bases). The CDR3 is 12 amino acids. CDR1 is MDHEN and CDR2 is SYDVKM in the germline V gene. Trimming cost V 6 bases and J 6 bases, with 9 bases left between them.